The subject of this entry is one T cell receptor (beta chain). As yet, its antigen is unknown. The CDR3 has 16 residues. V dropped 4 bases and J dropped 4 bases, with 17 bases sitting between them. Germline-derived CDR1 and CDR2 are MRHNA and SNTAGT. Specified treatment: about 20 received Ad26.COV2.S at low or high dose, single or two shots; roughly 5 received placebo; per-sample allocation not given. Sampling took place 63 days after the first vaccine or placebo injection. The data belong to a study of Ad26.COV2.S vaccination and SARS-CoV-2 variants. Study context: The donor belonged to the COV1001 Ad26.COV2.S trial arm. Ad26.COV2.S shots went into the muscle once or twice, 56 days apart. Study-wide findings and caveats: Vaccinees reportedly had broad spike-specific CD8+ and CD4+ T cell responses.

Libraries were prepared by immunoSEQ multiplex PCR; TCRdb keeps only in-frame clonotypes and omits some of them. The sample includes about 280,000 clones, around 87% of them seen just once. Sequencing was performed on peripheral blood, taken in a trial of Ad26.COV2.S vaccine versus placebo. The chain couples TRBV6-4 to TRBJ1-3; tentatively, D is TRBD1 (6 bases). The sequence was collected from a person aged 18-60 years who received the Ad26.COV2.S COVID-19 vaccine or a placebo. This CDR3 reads CASSGELTGLGNTIYF. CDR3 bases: TGTGCCAGCAGTGGCGAACTGACAGGACTAGGAAACACCATATATTTT.